The rows below give T cell receptor beta chains drawn from one sample of a study of tumour-infiltrating T cells in Burkitt lymphoma. Here immunoSEQ multiplex PCR was the method, and the copy in TCRdb shows in-frame clones only, minus some. The table has 7,500 to 9,500 clones, around two thirds seen once. The specimen was tumor tissue. These receptors were obtained from a human donor with diffuse large B-cell lymphoma. CDR3s include the opening cysteine and the closing phenylalanine or tryptophan. The D gene is left open where the match is weak. Size is stated for part of the rows, as once, few or many counts, or as a class when the clone is expanded.

clone size,J gene,D gene,V gene,CDR3 DNA,CDR3 protein
NA,TRBJ2-5,NA,TRBV11-2,TGTGCCAGCAGCTTAGATGGAGCTGGGATAGAGACCCAGTACTTC,CASSLDGAGIETQYF
NA,TRBJ1-2,TRBD1,TRBV5-8,TGTGCCAGCAGCTTGGTGGGACAGCACTATGGCTACACCTTC,CASSLVGQHYGYTF
few,TRBJ1-3,NA,TRBV28,TGTGCCAGCAGTTTATCTGGCTCTGGAAACACCATATATTTT,CASSLSGSGNTIYF
NA,TRBJ1-5,TRBD1,TRBV6-1,TGTGCCAGCCGAGCCAGGGGGCATCAGCCCCAGCATTTT,CASRARGHQPQHF
NA,TRBJ1-6,NA,TRBV6-6,TGTGCCAGCGCGTTGGGGCTGGATGGTAATTCACCCCTCCACTTT,CASALGLDGNSPLHF
NA,TRBJ1-2,TRBD1,TRBV18,TGTGCCAGCTCACCCGGTGGGGGACAGGGGTACGGCTACACCTTC,CASSPGGGQGYGYTF
NA,TRBJ1-1,NA,TRBV5-5,TGTGCCAGCAGCTTGACGTTTGAAGGGGACACTGAAGCTTTCTTT,CASSLTFEGDTEAFF
few,TRBJ1-3,NA,TRBV30,TGTGCCTGGAGAGAGAGGGGCTCTGGAAACACCATATATTTT,CAWRERGSGNTIYF
NA,TRBJ1-2,TRBD1,TRBV7-9,TGTGCCAGCAGCTACGGACAGGGGGCTCGCGGCTACACCTTC,CASSYGQGARGYTF
NA,TRBJ2-7,TRBD1,TRBV5-4,TGTGCCAGCAGCCCGCGCTTTGGACAGGGCGGAGAGCAGTACTTC,CASSPRFGQGGEQYF
few,TRBJ1-4,NA,TRBV5-4,TGTGCCAGCAGCTTTGACAGGAGGGGGGAAAAACTGTTTTTT,CASSFDRRGEKLFF
NA,TRBJ2-2,TRBD1,TRBV7-9,TGTGCCAGCAGCGGCCACCGGGACAGGGTGCCCGGGGAGCTGTTTTTT,CASSGHRDRVPGELFF
NA,TRBJ1-4,NA,TRBV7-9,TGTGCCAGCAGCCTCCGAGGTGGAGCGAATAATGAAAAACTGTTTTTT,CASSLRGGANNEKLFF
NA,TRBJ1-4,TRBD1,TRBV2,TGTGCCAGCACGCGGGACAGGAGGGAAAAACTGTTTTTT,CASTRDRREKLFF
NA,TRBJ1-1,NA,TRBV28,TGTGCCAGCAGTCCGCCGGTCTACCCTTCTGGAGCTTTCTTT,CASSPPVYPSGAFF
NA,TRBJ1-1,NA,TRBV6-4,TGTGCCAGCAGTGCCGGGAAGGGCCTTGAAGCTTTCTTT,CASSAGKGLEAFF
NA,TRBJ1-5,NA,TRBV28,TGTGCCAGCAGTCGGAGACAGCCCCAGCATTTT,CASSRRQPQHF
NA,TRBJ2-3,NA,TRBV14,TGTGCCAGCAGCTGGTTTGAATCAAGCACAGATACGCAGTATTTT,CASSWFESSTDTQYF
NA,TRBJ1-1,NA,TRBV18,TGTGCCAGCTCACAAAGACAGGTAGGGAACACTGAAGCTTTCTTT,CASSQRQVGNTEAFF
NA,TRBJ1-2,NA,TRBV19,TGTGCCAGTAGTATATCTCGCTTCTATGGCTACACCTTC,CASSISRFYGYTF
NA,TRBJ1-1,NA,TRBV7-9,TGTGCCAGCAGCTCTGCGGGCAGGGGCGATGAAGCTTTCTTT,CASSSAGRGDEAFF
NA,TRBJ2-5,NA,TRBV7-2,TGTGCCAGCAGCTTAGGCCTAGCAGTCCAAGAGACCCAGTACTTC,CASSLGLAVQETQYF
once,TRBJ1-2,NA,TRBV29-1,TGCAGCGCCGGGGACAATTATGGCTACACCTTC,CSAGDNYGYTF
NA,TRBJ1-2,TRBD1,TRBV30,TGTGCCTGGAGGAGACAGGGGGCGCGTGGCTACACCTTC,CAWRRQGARGYTF
once,TRBJ2-3,TRBD1,TRBV10-2,TGCGCCATCTCTCCGGGACAGGGGATTTTAGATACGCAGTATTTT,CAISPGQGILDTQYF
NA,TRBJ2-7,NA,TRBV6-6,TGTGCCAGCAGTGGGAACGGCTACGAGCAGTACTTC,CASSGNGYEQYF
NA,TRBJ2-7,NA,TRBV7-8,TGTGCCAGCAGCGAAATGGCGGCTAGCTACGAGCAGTACTTC,CASSEMAASYEQYF